Shown below are 15 T cell receptor beta chains from a single sample sequenced in a study of blood T cells in healthy people across ages. With a J-beta primer mix and a sample-barcoded 5' primer, a second PCR ran roughly 7 to 11 cycles. TCRdb reanalysed the 5' RACE reads using MiXCR and keeps one entry per CDR3 protein. The table includes about 620,000 distinct CDR3 sequences, around 21% detected once. The specimen sequenced was blood. These receptors came from a man between 65 and 85 years old in good health.

This clonotype was observed a handful of times. This chain joins TRBV9 and TRBJ1-3; D gene ambiguous. The CDR3 has 16 amino acids. Trimming pared 0 bases from V and 4 bases from J, leaving 14 bases between. Germline lookup yields CDR1 SGDLS and CDR2 YYNGEE. The DNA of the CDR3 is TGTGCCAGCAGCGTAGACGTGGGAACGCGCGGAAACACCATATATTTT. As protein: CASSVDVGTRGNTIYF.

A few counts support this clonotype. The genes are TRBV7-8 and TRBJ2-1; tentatively, D is TRBD2 (6 bases). Trimming shortened V by 0 bases and J by 0 bases, and 9 bases separated the two germline ends. CDR3 length: 16 residues. Germline CDR1 reads SGHVS; CDR2 reads FQNEAQ. CDR3 bases: TGTGCCAGCAGCTTAGCCGGGACTTACTCCTACAATGAGCAGTTCTTC. Its translation is CASSLAGTYSYNEQFF.

The chain joins TRBV7-9 to TRBJ1-1; D unclear. The CDR3 has 16 amino acids. CDR1 SEHNR and CDR2 FQNEAQ come from the germline V gene (reference sequence). V lost 5 bases and J 0 bases, leaving 16 bases between the germline ends. The chain's CDR3 is CASSQQGGRLNTEAFF. Here the CDR3 DNA reads TGTGCCAGCAGCCAACAAGGAGGCAGGCTGAACACTGAAGCTTTCTTT. The whole variable domain, filled in from reference TRBV7-9 and TRBJ1-1, reads DTGVSQNPRHKITKRGQNVTFRCDPISEHNRLYWYRQTLGQGPEFLTYFQNEAQLEKSRLLSDRFSAERPKGSFSTLEIQRTEQGDSAMYLCASSQQGGRLNTEAFFGQGTRLTVV.

This chain uses TRBV7-2 with TRBJ2-7; D might be TRBD2 (5 bases). V lost 3 bases, J lost 9 bases, and 12 bases lay in between. The CDR3 has 12 residues. CDR1 is SGHTA, CDR2 FQGNSA, per germline. The CDR3 sequence is CASSFGEAVQYF. DNA for the CDR3: TGTGCCAGCAGCTTTGGGGAAGCGGTGCAGTACTTC.

CDR3 residues: CASLPTGNPNEKLFF. CDR3 nucleotides: TGTGCCAGCCTACCGACAGGGAACCCTAATGAAAAACTGTTTTTT. The chain links TRBV9 to TRBJ1-4, with TRBD1 identical over 7 bases. J gave up 3 bases and V 7 bases, and 9 bases lay outside the gene matches. From germline, CDR1 is SGDLS and CDR2 YYNGEE. The CDR3 runs to 15 residues.

This chain links TRBV28 with TRBJ1-1, with TRBD1 as a possible D gene (5 bases). The CDR3 has 13 residues. V lost 2 bases and J lost 5, with 9 bases in between. CDR1 is MDHEN and CDR2 is SYDVKM in the germline V gene. The CDR3 reads CASSLMGGTEAFF. CDR3 sequence (DNA): TGTGCCAGCAGTTTAATGGGGGGGACTGAAGCTTTCTTT.

V usage is TRBV12-3 or TRBV12-4 and J usage is TRBJ2-3; 8 bases map to TRBD2. The CDR3 totals 16 residues. Unmatched junction bases numbered 9, after V lost 3 bases and J lost 4 bases. CDR3 DNA: TGTGCCAGCAGTTTGAACGGGAGGGTGGGTGCAGATACGCAGTATTTT. Translating gives CASSLNGRVGADTQYF.

On this clonotype: One end of the junction varies from germline; a read error may be responsible. V gene TRBV20-1 combines with J gene TRBJ2-1; 8 nucleotides align to TRBD2. There are 13 residues in the CDR3. The germline V gene encodes CDR1 DFQATT and CDR2 SNEGSKA (reference sequence). The CDR3 protein is CSALASGRSEPFF. Here the CDR3 DNA reads TGCAGTGCTTTAGCTAGCGGGCGGAGTGAGCCGTTCTTC.

This clonotype was recorded many times. V gene TRBV6-5 combines with J gene TRBJ1-4, with 7 bases fitting TRBD1. After removal of 5 bases from V and 5 bases from J, the junction contained 5 bases not matched to a gene. The CDR3 has 14 amino acids. CDR1 MNHEY and CDR2 SVGAGI come from the germline V gene. In nucleotides, the CDR3 is TGTGCCAGCAGTCGAGGGGGCTGGAATGAAAAACTGTTTTTT. This translates into CASSRGGWNEKLFF.

The V and J genes are TRBV6-6 and TRBJ2-1, with D possibly matching TRBD2 (6 bases). Germline V gene sequence: CDR1 MNHNY, CDR2 SVGAGI (reference sequence). The V end was cut by 6 bases, the J end by 6 bases, with 15 bases between. This CDR3 has 14 residues. The CDR3, as DNA: TGTGCCAGCAGGCTAGATAGCGGACGCAATGAGCAGTTCTTC. This codes for CASRLDSGRNEQFF.

The chain is built from TRBV20-1 and TRBJ2-5; 13 positions match TRBD2. Looked up from germline, CDR1 is DFQATT and CDR2 is SNEGSKA (reference sequence). CDR3 length equals 15 residues. With V trimmed by 6 bases and J by 4 bases, 8 bases remained unmatched. The CDR3 DNA follows: TGCAGTGCACCCACTAGCGGGAGGGTAACAGAGACCCAGTACTTC. Protein product: CSAPTSGRVTETQYF.

The V call is TRBV7-2, the J call TRBJ1-5; D not certain. Germline assignment: CDR1 SGHTA and CDR2 FQGNSA. The ends were cut back, 1 base at V and 4 bases at J, with 11 bases in the middle. CDR3 length equals 15 residues. The CDR3 reads CASSLGGSWNQPQHF. The CDR3 DNA follows: TGTGCCAGCAGCTTAGGAGGGAGTTGGAATCAGCCCCAGCATTTT.

This clonotype was seen repeatedly, ten times or more. The chain carries TRBV12-3 or TRBV12-4 and TRBJ2-1, with D possibly matching TRBD1 (6 bases). With 5 bases removed from V and 3 bases from J, the gap between germline ends came to 8 bases. This CDR3 region has 13 residues. This CDR3 reads CASSQDSYNEQFF. In nucleotides, the CDR3 is TGTGCCAGCAGTCAGGACAGCTACAATGAGCAGTTCTTC.

Details on this clonotype: The junction departs from the called germline gene at one end, perhaps through a read error. The chain is built from TRBV25-1 and TRBJ2-2; D tentatively reads TRBD1 or TRBD2 (6 bases each). Germline V gene data show CDR1 as MGHDK and CDR2 as SYGVNS. The CDR3 is made up of 16 amino acids. The CDR3 loop reads CASSESGAPNTGELFF. The CDR3, as DNA: TGTGCCAGTAGTGAATCGGGGGCTCCGAACACCGGGGAGCTGTTTTTT. Complete variable domain (other parts from reference TRBV25-1 and TRBJ2-2): EADIYQTPRYLVIGTGKKITLECSQTMGHDKMYWYQQDPGMELHLIHYSYGVNSTEKGDLSSESTVSRIRTEHFPLTLESARPSHTSQYLCASSESGAPNTGELFFGEGSRLTVL.

This clonotype has only a few counts. J is TRBJ2-5 and V is TRBV27; 11 nucleotides match TRBD1. Judging by the DNA end, TRBJ2-7 fits better; the J call may be wrong. Germline V lookup: CDR1 MNHEY, CDR2 SMNVEV (reference sequence). The CDR3 is made up of 13 amino acids. CDR3 DNA: TGTGCCAGCAGTGGCGGGACAGGGGGCGAGCAGTACTTC. Translation: CASSGGTGGEQYF.